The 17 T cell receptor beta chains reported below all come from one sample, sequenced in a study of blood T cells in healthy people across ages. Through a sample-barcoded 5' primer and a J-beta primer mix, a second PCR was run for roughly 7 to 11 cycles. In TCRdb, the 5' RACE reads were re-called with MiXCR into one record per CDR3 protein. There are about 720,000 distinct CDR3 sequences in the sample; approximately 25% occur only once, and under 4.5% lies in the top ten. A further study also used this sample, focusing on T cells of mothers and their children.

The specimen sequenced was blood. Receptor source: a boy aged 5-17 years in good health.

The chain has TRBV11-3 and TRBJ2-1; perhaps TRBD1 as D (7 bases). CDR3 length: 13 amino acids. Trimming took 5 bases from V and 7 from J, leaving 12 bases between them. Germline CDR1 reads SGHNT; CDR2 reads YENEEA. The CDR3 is CASSLQGRNEQFF. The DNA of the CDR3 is TGTGCCAGCAGCCTACAGGGGAGGAATGAGCAGTTCTTC.

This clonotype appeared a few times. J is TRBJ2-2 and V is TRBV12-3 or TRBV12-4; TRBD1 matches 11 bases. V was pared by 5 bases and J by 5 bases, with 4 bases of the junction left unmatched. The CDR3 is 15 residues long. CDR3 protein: CASSGTGGGTGELFF. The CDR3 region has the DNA TGTGCCAGCAGTGGGACAGGGGGTGGAACCGGGGAGCTGTTTTTT.

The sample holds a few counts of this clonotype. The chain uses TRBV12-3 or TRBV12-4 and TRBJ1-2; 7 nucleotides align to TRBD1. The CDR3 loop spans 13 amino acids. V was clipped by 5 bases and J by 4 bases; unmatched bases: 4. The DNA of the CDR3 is TGTGCCAGCAGTCCCAGGGGGACCTATGGCTACACCTTC. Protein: CASSPRGTYGYTF.

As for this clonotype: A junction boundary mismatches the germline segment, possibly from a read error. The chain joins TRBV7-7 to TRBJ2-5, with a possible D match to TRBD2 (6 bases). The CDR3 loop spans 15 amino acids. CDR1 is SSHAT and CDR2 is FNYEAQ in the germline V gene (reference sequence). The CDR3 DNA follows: TGTGCTAGCAGCGCGGGACCGATCGTCCAAGAGACCCAGTACTTC. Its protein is CASSAGPIVQETQYF. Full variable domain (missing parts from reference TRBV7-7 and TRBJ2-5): GAGVSQSPRYKVTKRGQDVTLRCDPISSHATLYWYQQALGQGPEFLTYFNYEAQPDKSGLPSDRFSAERPEGSISTLTIQRTEQRDSAMYRCASSAGPIVQETQYFGPGTRLLVL.

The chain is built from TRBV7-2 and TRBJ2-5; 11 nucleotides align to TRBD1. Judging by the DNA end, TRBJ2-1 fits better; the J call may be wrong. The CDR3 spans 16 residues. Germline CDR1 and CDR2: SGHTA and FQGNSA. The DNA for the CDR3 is TGTGCCAGCAGCTTAGCCGGGACAGGGGGCTACAATGAGCAGTTCTTC. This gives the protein CASSLAGTGGYNEQFF.

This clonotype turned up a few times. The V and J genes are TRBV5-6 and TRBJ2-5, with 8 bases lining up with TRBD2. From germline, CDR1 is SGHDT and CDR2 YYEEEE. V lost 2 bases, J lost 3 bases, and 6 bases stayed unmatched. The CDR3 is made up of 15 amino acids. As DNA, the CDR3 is TGTGCCAGCAGCTTTCAGACTAGCGCAAAAGAGACCCAGTACTTC. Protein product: CASSFQTSAKETQYF.

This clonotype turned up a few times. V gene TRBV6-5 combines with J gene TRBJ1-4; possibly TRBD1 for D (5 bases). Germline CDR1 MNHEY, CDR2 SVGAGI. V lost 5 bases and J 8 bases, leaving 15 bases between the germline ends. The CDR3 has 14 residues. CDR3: CASSTPGRGEKLFF. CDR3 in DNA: TGTGCCAGCAGTACTCCGGGACGGGGAGAAAAACTGTTTTTT.

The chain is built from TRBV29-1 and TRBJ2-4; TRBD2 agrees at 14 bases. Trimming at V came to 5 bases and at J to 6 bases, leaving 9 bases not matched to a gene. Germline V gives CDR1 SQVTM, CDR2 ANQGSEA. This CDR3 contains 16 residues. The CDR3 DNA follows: TGCAGCGTTCGAACTGGGACTAGCGGGAGAGGAAACATTCAGTACTTC. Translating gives CSVRTGTSGRGNIQYF.

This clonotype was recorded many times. The CDR3 protein is CASSPGTGNTGELFF. The DNA for the CDR3 is TGTGCCAGCAGTCCCGGGACAGGGAACACCGGGGAGCTGTTTTTT. The J gene is TRBJ2-2, the V gene TRBV12-3 or TRBV12-4, with TRBD1 matching over 8 bases. The CDR3 runs 15 residues. J lost 1 base, V lost 5 bases, and 3 bases had no gene match.

CDR3 residues: CSAAPRGLNTEAFF. In nucleotides, the CDR3 is TGCAGCGCCGCACCGAGGGGGTTGAACACTGAAGCTTTCTTT. V and J are TRBV29-1 and TRBJ1-1, with D possibly TRBD1 on 6 matching bases. V lost 7 bases, J lost 0 bases, and 15 bases lay in between. The CDR3 sequence is 14 residues long. Germline CDR1 is SQVTM and CDR2 is ANQGSEA.

CDR3 sequence: CASSQDLVWGANEKLFF. The CDR3 nucleotides are TGTGCCAGCAGCCAAGATCTTGTGTGGGGGGCTAATGAAAAACTGTTTTTT. The rearrangement links TRBV14 to TRBJ1-4; possible D gene TRBD1, 5 bases. The germline gives CDR1 SGHDN, CDR2 FVKESK. V was pared by 0 bases and J by 3 bases, with 14 bases between. CDR3 length: 17 amino acids.

CDR3: CASSLGPSGAYEQYF. As DNA, the CDR3 is TGCGCCAGCAGCTTAGGGCCTAGCGGAGCCTACGAGCAGTACTTC. V and J are TRBV4-3 and TRBJ2-7; 7 bases are a match to TRBD2. V was pared by 5 bases and J by 2 bases, with 9 bases of the junction left unmatched. Germline assignment: CDR1 LGHNA and CDR2 YSLEER. CDR3 size: 15 residues.

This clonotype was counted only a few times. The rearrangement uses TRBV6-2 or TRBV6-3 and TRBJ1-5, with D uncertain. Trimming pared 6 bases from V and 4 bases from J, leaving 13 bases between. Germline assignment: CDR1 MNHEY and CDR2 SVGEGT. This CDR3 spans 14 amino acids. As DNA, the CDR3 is TGTGCCAGCAGGCGAAAGATGACTAATCAGCCCCAGCATTTT. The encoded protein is CASRRKMTNQPQHF.

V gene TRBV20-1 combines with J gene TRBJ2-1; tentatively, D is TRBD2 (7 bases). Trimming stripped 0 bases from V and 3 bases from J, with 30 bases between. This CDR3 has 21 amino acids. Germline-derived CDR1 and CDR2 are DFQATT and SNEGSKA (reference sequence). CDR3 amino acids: CSARDPRTNLGGPSDYNEQFF. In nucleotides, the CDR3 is TGCAGTGCTAGAGATCCCAGGACCAACCTGGGGGGGCCCTCGGACTACAATGAGCAGTTCTTC.

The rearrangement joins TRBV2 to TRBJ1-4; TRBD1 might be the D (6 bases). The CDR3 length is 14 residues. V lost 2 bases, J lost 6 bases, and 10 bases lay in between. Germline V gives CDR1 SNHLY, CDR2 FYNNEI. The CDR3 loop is CASSESQGYEKLFF. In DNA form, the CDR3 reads TGTGCCAGCAGTGAATCACAGGGATATGAAAAACTGTTTTTT.

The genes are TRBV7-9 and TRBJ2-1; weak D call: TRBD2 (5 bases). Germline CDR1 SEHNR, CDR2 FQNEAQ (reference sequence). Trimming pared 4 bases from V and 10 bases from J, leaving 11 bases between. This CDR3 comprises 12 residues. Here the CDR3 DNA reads TGTGCCAGCAGCTCTTGGCCGGGAGAGCAGTTCTTC. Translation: CASSSWPGEQFF.

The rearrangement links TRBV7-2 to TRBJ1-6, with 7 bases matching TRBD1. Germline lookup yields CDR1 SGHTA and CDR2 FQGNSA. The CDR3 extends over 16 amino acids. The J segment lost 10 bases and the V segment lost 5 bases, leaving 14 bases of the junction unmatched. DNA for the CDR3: TGTGCCAGCAGCCCACGAGAGGGGGCAACGGGATCACCCCTCCACTTT. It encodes CASSPREGATGSPLHF. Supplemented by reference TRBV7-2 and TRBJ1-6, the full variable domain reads GAGVSQSPSNKVTEKGKDVELRCDPISGHTALYWYRQSLGQGLEFLIYFQGNSAPDKSGLPSDRFSAERTGGSVSTLTIQRTQQEDSAVYLCASSPREGATGSPLHFGNGTRLTVT.